This T cell receptor (beta chain) was profiled in a study of T cell responses to AZD1222 COVID-19 vaccine. The study's findings and limits: Only a handful of AZD1222 recipients tested seropositive at baseline. Females outnumbered males among donors, who were mostly white British; clonal diversity was possibly underestimated. Spike regions recognized by vaccine-associated CD4 TCRs spanned the protein, led by 160-218 and 743-854.

Profiling relied on immunoSEQ multiplex PCR, and the TCRdb table lists in-frame clones only, not all of them. This sample has tens of thousands of clones, with roughly 88% found just once. Investigators merged groups given second doses at roughly 4 or roughly 12 weeks. Regarding this clone: As yet, its antigen is unknown.

The V and J ends lost 2 bases and 11 bases respectively, with 13 bases between them. The CDR3 is made up of 13 amino acids. CDR1 is MDHEN and CDR2 is SYDVKM in the germline V gene. The rearrangement links TRBV28 to TRBJ1-5, with unresolved D. The sequence was collected from an adult who received the AZD1222 COVID-19 vaccine. The material was peripheral blood, obtained 28 days after the second AZD1222 dose. CDR3 protein: CASSLPPPKTQHF. DNA for the CDR3: TGTGCCAGCAGTTTACCCCCTCCCAAGACCCAGCATTTT.